The 4 T cell receptor beta chains presented below share a single source sample, sequenced in a study of blood T cell repertoires in COVID-19. Here immunoSEQ multiplex PCR was the method, and the copy in TCRdb shows in-frame clones only, minus some. This table has under 200,000 clones, approximately 85% appearing once. Input material: peripheral blood. The receptors originated from a woman older than 75 with acute or convalescent COVID-19.

This sequence joins TRBV5-1 and TRBJ2-7; the D gene is possibly TRBD1 (6 bases). The germline V and J ends were trimmed by 4 bases and 6 bases, with 17 bases remaining between them. Germline-derived CDR1 and CDR2 are SGHRS and YFSETQ. The CDR3 consists of 14 residues. CDR3 DNA sequence: TGCGCCAGCAGCCCTACCCAGGGGCAGGGCGAGCAGTACTTC. Amino acid sequence: CASSPTQGQGEQYF.

As concerns this clone: Distinct nucleotide sequences in the sample also encode this CDR3. V and J are TRBV6-1 and TRBJ1-2; D ambiguous. V was cut by 2 bases and J by 3 bases, with 7 bases left in between. Germline CDR1 and CDR2: MNHNS and SASEGT. This CDR3 is 13 amino acids long. Here the CDR3 DNA reads TGTGCCAGCAGTGAATCTCTTGACTATGGCTACACCTTC. It encodes CASSESLDYGYTF.

This clone came up many times. The chain recombines TRBV7-2 with TRBJ1-5; D unresolved. Germline V lookup: CDR1 SGHTA, CDR2 FQGNSA. V was shortened by 3 bases and J by 1 base, with 10 bases between the two germline ends. The CDR3 is 15 residues long. The CDR3 DNA reads TGTGCCAGCAGCTTTAAGGGAGGGAGCAATCAGCCCCAGCATTTT. Protein: CASSFKGGSNQPQHF.

The chain links TRBV5-6 to TRBJ1-6; perhaps TRBD1 as D (5 bases). V dropped 3 bases and J dropped 9 bases, with 19 bases sitting between them. The germline V gene encodes CDR1 SGHDT and CDR2 YYEEEE. The CDR3 contains 16 residues. The CDR3, as DNA: TGTGCCAGCAGCTCGATAGTGGAAGGGGCCGGTTCACCCCTCCACTTT. Protein product: CASSSIVEGAGSPLHF.